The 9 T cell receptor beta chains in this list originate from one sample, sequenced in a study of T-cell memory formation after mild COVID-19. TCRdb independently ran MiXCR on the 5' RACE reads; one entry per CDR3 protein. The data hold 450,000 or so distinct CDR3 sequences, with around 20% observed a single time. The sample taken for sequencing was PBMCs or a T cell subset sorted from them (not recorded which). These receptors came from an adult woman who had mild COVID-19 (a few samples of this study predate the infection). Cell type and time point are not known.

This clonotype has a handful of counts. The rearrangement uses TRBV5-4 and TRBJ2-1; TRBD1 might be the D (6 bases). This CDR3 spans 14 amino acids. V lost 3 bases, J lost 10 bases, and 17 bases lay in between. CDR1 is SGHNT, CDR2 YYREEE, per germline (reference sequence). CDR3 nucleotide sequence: TGTGCCAGCAGCTCGGGGCAGGGGTTAGGCGAGCAGTTCTTC. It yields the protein CASSSGQGLGEQFF. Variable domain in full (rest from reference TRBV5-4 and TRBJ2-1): ETGVTQSPTHLIKTRGQQVTLRCSSQSGHNTVSWYQQALGQGPQFIFQYYREEENGRGNFPPRFSGLQFPNYSSELNVNALELDDSALYLCASSSGQGLGEQFFGPGTRLTVL.

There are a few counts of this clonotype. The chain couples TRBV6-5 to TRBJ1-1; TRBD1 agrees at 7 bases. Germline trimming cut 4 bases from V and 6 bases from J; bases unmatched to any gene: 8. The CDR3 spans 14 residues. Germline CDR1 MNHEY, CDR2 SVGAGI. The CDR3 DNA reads TGTGCCAGCAGTTCCTTGAAGGGGGCACCTGAAGCTTTCTTT. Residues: CASSSLKGAPEAFF.

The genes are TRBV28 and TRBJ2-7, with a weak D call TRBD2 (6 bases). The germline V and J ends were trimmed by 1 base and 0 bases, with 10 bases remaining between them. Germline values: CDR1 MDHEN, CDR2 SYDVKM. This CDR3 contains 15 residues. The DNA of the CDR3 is TGTGCCAGCAGTTTATCCGTCGGGGGCTCCTACGAGCAGTACTTC. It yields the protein CASSLSVGGSYEQYF. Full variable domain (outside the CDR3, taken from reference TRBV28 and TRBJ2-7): DVKVTQSSRYLVKRTGEKVFLECVQDMDHENMFWYRQDPGLGLRLIYFSYDVKMKEKGDIPEGYSVSREKKERFSLILESASTNQTSMYLCASSLSVGGSYEQYFGPGTRLTVT.

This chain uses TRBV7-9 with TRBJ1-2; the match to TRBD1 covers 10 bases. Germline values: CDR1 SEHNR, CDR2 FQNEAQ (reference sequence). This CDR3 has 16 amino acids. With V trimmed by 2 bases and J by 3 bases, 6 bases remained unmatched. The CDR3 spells CASSLSDGTGDYGYTF. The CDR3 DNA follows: TGTGCCAGCAGCTTATCCGACGGGACAGGGGACTATGGCTACACCTTC.

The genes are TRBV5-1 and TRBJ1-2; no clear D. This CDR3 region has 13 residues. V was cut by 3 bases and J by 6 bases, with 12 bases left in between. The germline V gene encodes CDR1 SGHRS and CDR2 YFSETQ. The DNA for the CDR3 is TGCGCCAGCAGCTCTACTCGACGGGATGGCTACACCTTC. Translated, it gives CASSSTRRDGYTF.

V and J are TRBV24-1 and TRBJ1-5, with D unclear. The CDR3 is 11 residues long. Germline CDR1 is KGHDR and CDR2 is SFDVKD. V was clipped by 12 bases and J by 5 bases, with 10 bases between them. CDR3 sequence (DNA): TGTGCCGTCGGCAGAGATCAGCCCCAGCATTTT. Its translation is CAVGRDQPQHF.

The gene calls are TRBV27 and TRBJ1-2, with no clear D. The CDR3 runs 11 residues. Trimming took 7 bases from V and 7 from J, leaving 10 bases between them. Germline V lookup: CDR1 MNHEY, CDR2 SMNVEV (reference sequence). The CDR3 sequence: CASTKSGGYTF. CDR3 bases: TGTGCCAGCACGAAGTCTGGTGGCTACACCTTC.

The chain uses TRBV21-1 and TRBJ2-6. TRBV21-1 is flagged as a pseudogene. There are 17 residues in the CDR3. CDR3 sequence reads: CASSNGNASNGANVLTF. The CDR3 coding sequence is TGTGCCAGCAGCAACGGAAACGCAAGTAATGGGGCCAACGTCCTGACTTTC.

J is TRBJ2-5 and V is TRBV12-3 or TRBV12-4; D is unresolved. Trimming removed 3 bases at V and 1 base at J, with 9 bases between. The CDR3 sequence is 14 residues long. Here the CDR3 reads CASSLEHGQETQYF. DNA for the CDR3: TGTGCCAGCAGTTTGGAACACGGCCAAGAGACCCAGTACTTC.